One sample yielded the 27 T cell receptor beta chains listed below, sequenced in a study of T cell clones after liver transplantation. Using immunoSEQ multiplex PCR, the repertoire was profiled, and TCRdb retains in-frame clones only, with some absent. Of tens of thousands of clones listed, 92% are singletons. Sample: CD4+ T cells from blood, taken roughly 26 months after liver transplant. The receptors were sampled from a human patient who received a liver transplant. Part of the T cell pool may stem from the graft donor.

The chain carries TRBV7-2 and TRBJ2-1; 14 positions agree with TRBD2. Germline V CDR1 and CDR2: SGHTA, FQGNSA. Trimming cost V 4 bases and J 7 bases; bases outside gene matches: 6. The CDR3 sequence is 16 residues long. CDR3 protein: CASSSLGLAGGNEQFF. In nucleotides, the CDR3 is TGTGCCAGCAGCTCCCTCGGACTAGCGGGGGGAAATGAGCAGTTCTTC.

This sequence joins TRBV25-1 and TRBJ2-3, with TRBD2 matching over 7 bases. The germline CDR1 and CDR2 sequences are MGHDK and SYGVNS. V gave up 1 base and J gave up 0 bases; unmatched junction bases: 4. This CDR3 region has 16 residues. The DNA of the CDR3 is TGTGCCAGCAGTGAATCCCGGGGGGTGAGCACAGATACGCAGTATTTT. This gives the protein CASSESRGVSTDTQYF. Variable domain in full (rest from reference TRBV25-1 and TRBJ2-3): EADIYQTPRYLVIGTGKKITLECSQTMGHDKMYWYQQDPGMELHLIHYSYGVNSTEKGDLSSESTVSRIRTEHFPLTLESARPSHTSQYLCASSESRGVSTDTQYFGPGTRLTVL.

This rearrangement joins TRBV7-8 to TRBJ1-4; a weak D match, TRBD1 (5 bases). The CDR3 is 14 amino acids. V was shortened by 6 bases and J by 6 bases, with 14 bases between the two germline ends. Germline lookup yields CDR1 SGHVS and CDR2 FQNEAQ. CDR3: CASRESRVDEKLFF. The CDR3 DNA sequence: TGTGCCAGCAGGGAGAGCAGGGTTGATGAAAAACTGTTTTTT. Complete variable domain (other parts from reference TRBV7-8 and TRBJ1-4): GAGVSQSPRYKVAKRGQDVALRCDPISGHVSLFWYQQALGQGPEFLTYFQNEAQLDKSGLPSDRFFAERPEGSVSTLKIQRTQQEDSAVYLCASRESRVDEKLFFGSGTQLSVL.

Details on this clone: Compared with germline, one end of the junction differs, possibly owing to a read error. The V gene is TRBV29-1, the J gene TRBJ2-3; D ambiguous. The CDR3 runs to 11 residues. The germline V gene encodes CDR1 SQVTM and CDR2 ANQGSEA. As DNA, the CDR3 is TGCAGCCTTGATGTCACAGATACGCAGTATTTT. Translation gives CSLDVTDTQYF.

The chain carries TRBV11-2 and TRBJ2-3, with 8 bases matching TRBD2. This CDR3 has 16 residues. The germline gives CDR1 SGHAT, CDR2 FQNNGV. The V gene end was trimmed by 0 bases and the J gene end by 2 bases; junction bases not matched to a gene: 4. The CDR3 nucleotides read TGTGCCAGCAGCTTAGACCTAGCGGGCTTCACAGATACGCAGTATTTT. Its protein is CASSLDLAGFTDTQYF.

The CDR3 DNA reads TGTGCCAGCAGTTTATACAACACCGGGGAGCTGTTTTTT. It yields the protein CASSLYNTGELFF. This sequence joins TRBV27 and TRBJ2-2, with D uncertain. The CDR3 is 13 amino acids. CDR1 is MNHEY and CDR2 is SMNVEV in the germline V gene (reference sequence). V was pared by 1 base and J by 2 bases, with 2 bases between.

The chain links TRBV28 to TRBJ2-2; no clear D. Trimming removed 7 bases from V and 0 bases from J, with 12 bases in between. The CDR3 has 15 amino acids. The germline CDR1 and CDR2 sequences are MDHEN and SYDVKM. The CDR3 loop reads CASMRPFANTGELFF. The CDR3 DNA reads TGTGCCAGCATGAGGCCGTTCGCGAACACCGGGGAGCTGTTTTTT.

The V and J genes are TRBV29-1 and TRBJ1-1; D perhaps matches TRBD1 (6 bases). V was shortened by 4 bases and J by 0 bases, with 9 bases between the two germline ends. The germline CDR1 and CDR2 sequences are SQVTM and ANQGSEA. The CDR3 consists of 13 residues. CDR3 in amino acids: CSVGTGMNTEAFF. The CDR3 DNA reads TGCAGCGTTGGTACAGGGATGAACACTGAAGCTTTCTTT.

V is TRBV5-8 and J is TRBJ2-1; D ambiguous. V shed 5 bases and J shed 6 bases, with 12 bases lying between them. Germline CDR1 and CDR2: SGHTS and YDEGEE. This CDR3 region has 13 residues. The CDR3 DNA reads TGTGCCAGCAGTTCGGACGCTACCAATGAGCAGTTCTTC. This translates into CASSSDATNEQFF. The whole variable domain, remainder taken from reference TRBV5-8 and TRBJ2-1, is EAGVTQSPTHLIKTRGQQATLRCSPISGHTSVYWYQQALGLGLQFLLWYDEGEERNRGNFPPRFSGRQFPNYSSELNVNALELEDSALYLCASSSDATNEQFFGPGTRLTVL.

The chain carries TRBV19 and TRBJ2-1; D ambiguous. The CDR3 sequence is 13 residues long. Germline CDR1 and CDR2: LNHDA and SQIVND (reference sequence). V was cut by 8 bases and J by 1 base, with 9 bases left in between. In DNA, the CDR3 is TGTGCCAGTGAAGCCCCTTCCTACAATGAGCAGTTCTTC. It translates to CASEAPSYNEQFF.

The chain employs TRBV18 and TRBJ1-1; TRBD1 agrees at 10 bases. The germline V gene encodes CDR1 KGHSH and CDR2 LQKENI. This CDR3 is 14 amino acids long. With 3 bases clipped from V and 11 bases from J, the junction kept 9 bases outside the gene matches. The CDR3 DNA reads as TGTGCCAGCTCACCTTCGGGACAGGGGATATCGGCTTTCTTT. Its protein product is CASSPSGQGISAFF.

The chain links TRBV21-1 to TRBJ2-7; TRBD1 was called by the table and not checked on the DNA. TRBV21-1 is listed as a pseudogene. This CDR3 spans 15 amino acids. The DNA of the CDR3 is TGTGCCAGCAGCAAAGGGACAGGGGTGGCCTACGAGCAGTACTTC. Encoded protein: CASSKGTGVAYEQYF.

This chain connects TRBV11-3 to TRBJ2-5, with 14 bases fitting TRBD2. The J segment lost 4 bases and the V segment lost 5 bases, leaving 3 bases of the junction unmatched. There are 15 residues in the CDR3. Germline CDR1 SGHNT, CDR2 YENEEA. The CDR3 nucleotides read TGTGCCAGCAGCCGAGGACTAGCGGGAGGAGAGACCCAGTACTTC. Translated, it gives CASSRGLAGGETQYF.

The J gene is TRBJ1-5, the V gene TRBV5-8; 8 positions agree with TRBD1. The CDR3 runs 16 residues. After removal of 0 bases from V and 4 bases from J, the junction contained 6 bases not matched to a gene. Germline CDR1 and CDR2: SGHTS and YDEGEE. CDR3 DNA: TGTGCCAGCAGCTTGGGCGACAGGGGCTCGAATCAGCCCCAGCATTTT. Its translation is CASSLGDRGSNQPQHF. Together with reference TRBV5-8 and TRBJ1-5, the CDR3 gives the full variable domain: EAGVTQSPTHLIKTRGQQATLRCSPISGHTSVYWYQQALGLGLQFLLWYDEGEERNRGNFPPRFSGRQFPNYSSELNVNALELEDSALYLCASSLGDRGSNQPQHFGDGTRLSIL.

Of note for this clone: The sample holds other DNA sequences that translate to the same CDR3. Here the CDR3 DNA reads TGTGCAAGTCGCTTAGAAACGGAGGCCAGCGGGTGTAACGAGCAGTACTTC. Its translation: CASRLETEASGCNEQYF. The chain has TRBV12-2 and TRBJ2-7; the table calls TRBD2, which could not be checked here. TRBV12-2 is labeled a pseudogene. CDR3 size: 17 residues.

V gene TRBV5-4 combines with J gene TRBJ2-2; 9 bases line up with TRBD1. The CDR3 covers 16 residues. Looked up from germline, CDR1 is SGHNT and CDR2 is YYREEE (reference sequence). J gave up 4 bases and V 1 base, and 5 bases lay outside the gene matches. CDR3 DNA: TGTGCCAGCAGCTTGCTGGGGACAGGGACCACCGGGGAGCTGTTTTTT. The encoded protein is CASSLLGTGTTGELFF.

V and J are TRBV2 and TRBJ1-1, with TRBD1 as a possible D gene (6 bases). The CDR3 is 12 residues long. The V and J ends lost 7 bases and 7 bases respectively, with 13 bases between them. Germline loops: CDR1 SNHLY, CDR2 FYNNEI. DNA for the CDR3: TGTGCCAGCACCAGGGGAGACAGTGAAGCTTTCTTT. Amino acids: CASTRGDSEAFF.

The V call is TRBV7-2, the J call TRBJ2-6; D remains unclear. V lost 3 bases and J lost 0, with 3 bases in between. This CDR3 region has 14 residues. CDR1 and CDR2 from the germline V gene are SGHTA and FQGNSA. CDR3 sequence (DNA): TGTGCCAGCAGCTTCAACTCTGGGGCCAACGTCCTGACTTTC. Translated: CASSFNSGANVLTF.

This rearrangement joins TRBV18 to TRBJ2-6; unclear D gene. The CDR3 totals 18 residues. From germline, CDR1 is KGHSH and CDR2 LQKENI. With 6 bases removed from V and 0 bases from J, the gap between germline ends came to 18 bases. CDR3 sequence: CASSAPLRPSSGANVLTF. The CDR3 DNA sequence: TGTGCCAGCTCCGCCCCGTTGAGGCCGTCCTCTGGGGCCAACGTCCTGACTTTC.

As DNA, the CDR3 is TGTGCCAGCAGCTCAAAAGGGGCGGGGGCCTACGAGCAGTACTTC. It translates to CASSSKGAGAYEQYF. The chain is built from TRBV11-3 and TRBJ2-7, with 7 bases matching TRBD2. Germline CDR1 SGHNT, CDR2 YENEEA. This CDR3 region has 15 residues. V was pared by 4 bases and J by 2 bases, with 8 bases of the junction left unmatched.

J is TRBJ1-4 and V is TRBV15; 8 bases agree with TRBD1. Germline values: CDR1 LNHNV, CDR2 YYDKDF (reference sequence). The CDR3 runs 15 residues. Trimming removed 3 bases from V and 4 bases from J; junction bases left unmatched: 4. CDR3 in DNA: TGTGCCACCAGCAGCCACAGGGGGGTTAATGAAAAACTGTTTTTT. Its protein is CATSSHRGVNEKLFF.

This clone was detected once. The chain recombines TRBV29-1 with TRBJ2-7; TRBD2 might be the D (6 bases). The ends were cut back, 4 bases at V and 4 bases at J, with 20 bases in the middle. The CDR3 is made up of 15 amino acids. In germline, CDR1 is SQVTM, CDR2 ANQGSEA. The CDR3 loop is CSVGGPGQEGYEQYF. The CDR3 DNA sequence: TGCAGCGTTGGCGGCCCTGGGCAGGAGGGATACGAGCAGTACTTC.

The chain carries TRBV4-1 and TRBJ1-4, with D uncertain. The CDR3 is 14 residues long. CDR1 and CDR2 (germline): MGHRA, YSYEKL. The V and J ends lost 4 bases and 11 bases respectively, with 17 bases between them. Here the CDR3 reads CASSLGVFESKLFF. In DNA form, the CDR3 reads TGCGCCAGCAGCCTCGGAGTGTTCGAATCGAAACTGTTTTTT.

This clone appeared once. The V and J genes are TRBV27 and TRBJ2-5; D unclear. The CDR3 totals 12 residues. V was pared by 2 bases and J by 4 bases, with 5 bases between. Germline CDR1 reads MNHEY; CDR2 reads SMNVEV (reference sequence). CDR3 in amino acids: CASSLIRETQYF. The CDR3 DNA is TGTGCCAGCAGTTTAATTCGAGAGACCCAGTACTTC.

The chain employs TRBV4-3 and TRBJ2-1; 8 positions agree with TRBD2. Germline CDR1 LGHNA, CDR2 YSLEER. Germline trimming cut 2 bases from V and 6 bases from J; bases unmatched to any gene: 6. The CDR3 loop spans 15 amino acids. As DNA, the CDR3 is TGCGCCAGCAGCCAAATCCTAGCGGGCCTCAATGAGCAGTTCTTC. Protein sequence: CASSQILAGLNEQFF.

The rearrangement uses TRBV5-1 and TRBJ1-1, with no clear D. Germline lookup yields CDR1 SGHRS and CDR2 YFSETQ. This CDR3 has 14 amino acids. Trimming stripped 2 bases from V and 1 base from J, with 9 bases between. The chain's CDR3 is CASSFDGENTEAFF. CDR3 coding DNA: TGCGCCAGCAGCTTTGATGGGGAGAACACTGAAGCTTTCTTT.

The chain employs TRBV5-1 and TRBJ1-2, with D unclear. Trimming shortened V by 0 bases and J by 5 bases, and 11 bases separated the two germline ends. The CDR3 runs to 14 residues. In germline, CDR1 is SGHRS, CDR2 YFSETQ. The CDR3 region has the DNA TGCGCCAGCAGCTTGGATGTGGCTGGGTATGGCTACACCTTC. It specifies CASSLDVAGYGYTF.